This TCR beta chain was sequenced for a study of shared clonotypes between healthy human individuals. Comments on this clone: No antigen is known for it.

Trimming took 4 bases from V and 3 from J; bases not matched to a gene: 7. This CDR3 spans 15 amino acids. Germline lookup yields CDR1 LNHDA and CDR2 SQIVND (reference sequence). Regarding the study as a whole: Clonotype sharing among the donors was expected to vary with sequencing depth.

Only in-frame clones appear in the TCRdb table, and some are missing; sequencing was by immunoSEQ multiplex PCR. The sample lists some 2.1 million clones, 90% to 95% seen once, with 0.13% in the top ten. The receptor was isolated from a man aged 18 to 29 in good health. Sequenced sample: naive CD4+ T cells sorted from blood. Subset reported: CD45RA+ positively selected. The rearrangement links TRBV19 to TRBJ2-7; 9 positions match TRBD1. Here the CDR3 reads CASSTDRGVIYEQYF. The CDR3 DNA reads TGTGCCAGTAGTACAGACAGGGGGGTAATCTACGAGCAGTACTTC.